This T cell receptor beta chain is drawn from a study of molecular identifiers for immune sequencing clone quantification. Per the germline V gene, CDR1 is DFQATT and CDR2 is SNEGSKA (reference sequence). This CDR3 comprises 15 residues. A word on this clonotype: The target antigen is unknown. Germline is not matched at one junction end, which may reflect a read error.

TCRdb passed the PCR reads through MiXCR, listing each CDR3 protein once. The sample lists some 680,000 distinct CDR3 sequences, about 25% occurring once. Broader study findings: Clones that exceeded 20 RNA copies held over 98% of effector molecules, yet under 1% in naive cells.

This chain joins TRBV20-1 and TRBJ2-3, with D perhaps matching TRBD2 (6 bases). This receptor was taken from a human donor in good health. Some libraries in this study had Jurkat cell RNA spiked in. The material sequenced was naive CD8+ T cells from blood, with Jurkat cell RNA spiked in. Described subset: FACS-sorted CD8+CD4-CCR7+CD45RA+ naive T cells. The CDR3 DNA reads TGCTGTGCTGTTTCAGCTAGCGACGTCACAGATACGCAGTATTTT. Its protein is CCAVSASDVTDTQYF.